The next 26 T cell receptor beta chains were all read from a single sample in a study of CD8+CD57+ T cells in acquired aplastic anemia. CDR3 and TCR beta VDJ profiling relied on genomic DNA as the template. TCRdb called the reads again in MiXCR, with one record for every CDR3 protein. In the table there are more than 150,000 distinct CDR3 sequences, roughly 45% of which are singletons. For sequencing, patients were chosen who had shown expansion of CD8+CD57+ cells by flow cytometry. Source material: sorted CD4+, CD8+, or CD8+CD57+ T cells (not recorded which) from PBMCs. The receptors stem from a human donor with aplastic anemia.

The V gene is TRBV4-3, the J gene TRBJ1-1; 7 bases fit TRBD1. Germline values: CDR1 LGHNA, CDR2 YSLEER. The CDR3 runs to 17 residues. Losses at the gene ends were 0 bases for V and 7 bases for J; bases not matched to a gene: 14. In DNA, the CDR3 is TGCGCCAGCAGCCAAGATGGGGGGGGCAGGGGGTTTGGTGAAGCTTTCTTT. It specifies CASSQDGGGRGFGEAFF.

This clonotype was observed at least ten times. This CDR3 reads CASTRTDNSPLHF. CDR3 bases: TGTGCCAGCACTAGGACAGACAATTCACCCCTCCACTTT. The chain employs TRBV6-1 and TRBJ1-6; TRBD1 is a possible D gene (6 bases). In germline, CDR1 is MNHNS, CDR2 SASEGT. The CDR3 spans 13 residues. V lost 7 bases, J lost 7 bases, and 11 bases lay in between.

This clonotype was detected ten times or more. CDR3 protein: CASSEWPGTGNYGYTF. The DNA of the CDR3 is TGTGCCAGCAGTGAATGGCCCGGGACAGGCAACTATGGCTACACCTTC. V gene TRBV2 combines with J gene TRBJ1-2; 8 bases are a match to TRBD1. The CDR3 is 16 residues long. With V trimmed by 2 bases and J by 2 bases, 7 bases remained unmatched. Germline V CDR1 and CDR2: SNHLY, FYNNEI.

This chain uses TRBV24-1 with TRBJ2-7, with D tentatively TRBD2 (7 bases). The CDR3 sequence is 12 residues long. CDR1 and CDR2 (germline): KGHDR, SFDVKD. V was cut by 6 bases and J by 10 bases, with 15 bases left in between. The CDR3 is CATSSGGGGQYF. The CDR3 DNA reads TGTGCCACCAGTTCTGGGGGGGGCGGTCAGTACTTC.

There are many counts of this clonotype. The CDR3 DNA sequence: TGTGCCAGCAGCCAACAAAGGGGCGCAAGTTACGAGCAGTACGTC. This gives the protein CASSQQRGASYEQYV. The chain is built from TRBV14 and TRBJ2-7; tentative D call: TRBD1 (5 bases). V shed 2 bases and J shed 4 bases, with 15 bases lying between them. This CDR3 has 15 residues. Germline CDR1 reads SGHDN; CDR2 reads FVKESK.

The chain combines TRBV19 with TRBJ2-2, with TRBD1 identical over 7 bases. The V gene's germline CDR1 is LNHDA and CDR2 SQIVND (reference sequence). The V and J ends lost 9 bases and 7 bases, in that order; junction bases with no gene match: 5. The length of the CDR3 is 12 residues. The CDR3, as DNA: TGTGCCAGCGAACAGGGGAACGGGGAGCTGTTTTTT. It yields the protein CASEQGNGELFF.

On this clonotype itself: This sequence may be a read error, since a much larger clone differs from it by one base. This chain uses TRBV6-5 with TRBJ1-6; 7 bases align to TRBD1. Germline V gene sequence: CDR1 MNHEY, CDR2 SVGAGI. The CDR3 has 17 residues. CDR3: CARSYSIVIGGNSPLHF. DNA of the CDR3: TGTGCCCGCAGTTACTCGATAGTTATAGGGGGCAATTCACCCCTCCACTTT.

This clonotype appeared a single time. Germline is not matched at one junction end, which may reflect a read error. The gene calls are TRBV20-1 and TRBJ1-1, with a weak D call TRBD1 (5 bases). The CDR3 length is 14 residues. CDR1 and CDR2 (germline): DFQATT, SNEGSKA (reference sequence). CDR3 DNA: TGCAGTGCTAGGGCTGGGATCATGGACACTGAAGCTCTCTTT. Protein product: CSARAGIMDTEALF.

Remarks on this clonotype: A much larger clone differs from this one at a single base, so this may be a read error. V gene TRBV4-1 combines with J gene TRBJ2-1, with D tentatively TRBD2 (5 bases). The ends were cut back, 9 bases at V and 4 bases at J, with 10 bases in the middle. Germline lookup yields CDR1 MGHRA and CDR2 YSYEKL. The CDR3 is made up of 12 amino acids. In DNA form, the CDR3 reads TGCGCCAGGAGCGGTCCATACAATGAGCAGTTCTTC. Translating it yields CARSGPYNEQFF.

This clonotype was recorded at least ten times. The CDR3: CASSLYVRANYGYTF. The CDR3 DNA follows: TGTGCCAGCAGCTTATATGTTCGGGCGAACTATGGCTACACCTTC. The V gene is TRBV7-2, the J gene TRBJ1-2, with D unresolved. The germline V gene encodes CDR1 SGHTA and CDR2 FQGNSA. The CDR3 has 15 residues. With 2 bases removed from V and 2 bases from J, the gap between germline ends came to 12 bases.

This clonotype came up many times. The V call is TRBV6-1, the J call TRBJ2-3; 7 positions match TRBD1. Germline V lookup: CDR1 MNHNS, CDR2 SASEGT. Trimming removed 4 bases from V and 6 bases from J; junction bases left unmatched: 7. The CDR3 is made up of 14 amino acids. The CDR3 sequence: CASSASYRGDTQYF. DNA for the CDR3: TGTGCCAGCAGTGCTTCATACAGGGGTGATACGCAGTATTTT.

This clonotype was detected many times. The rearrangement uses TRBV10-3 and TRBJ1-2; TRBD1 is a possible D gene (5 bases). The germline CDR1 and CDR2 sequences are ENHRY and SYGVKD. This CDR3 is 16 amino acids long. V was pared by 4 bases and J by 0 bases, with 15 bases between. CDR3 sequence (DNA): TGTGCCATCAGTGTTGGGGGATCGGGGGCTAACTATGGCTACACCTTC. Residues: CAISVGGSGANYGYTF.

The chain links TRBV29-1 to TRBJ2-7, with 9 bases lining up with TRBD1. Per the germline V gene, CDR1 is SQVTM and CDR2 is ANQGSEA. J lost 6 bases, V lost 6 bases, and 6 bases had no gene match. The CDR3 consists of 12 residues. CDR3 residues: CSVRGQGSEQYF. In DNA form, the CDR3 reads TGCAGCGTCCGGGGACAGGGATCCGAGCAGTACTTC.

The V gene is TRBV19, the J gene TRBJ1-2, with unresolved D. V was clipped by 7 bases and J by 1 base, with 10 bases between them. From germline, CDR1 is LNHDA and CDR2 SQIVND (reference sequence). The CDR3 consists of 13 residues. CDR3 DNA sequence: TGTGCCAGTACCTCAGAATTTAACTATGGCTACACCTTC. Translated, it gives CASTSEFNYGYTF.

The table lists this clonotype with many counts. The chain links TRBV20-1 to TRBJ1-1; D might be TRBD1 (5 bases). This CDR3 contains 13 residues. The germline V and J ends were trimmed by 5 bases and 4 bases, with 14 bases remaining between them. Germline V gene lookup returns CDR1 DFQATT and CDR2 SNEGSKA (reference sequence). This CDR3 reads CSAETGRATEAFF. DNA for the CDR3: TGCAGTGCTGAGACGGGGCGGGCCACTGAAGCTTTCTTT.

The chain uses TRBV7-9 and TRBJ2-7, with D tentatively TRBD2 (5 bases). This CDR3 is built from 15 residues. Germline V gene sequence: CDR1 SEHNR, CDR2 FQNEAQ (reference sequence). V lost 6 bases, J lost 5 bases, and 20 bases lay in between. CDR3 DNA sequence: TGTGCCAGCAGACCACCGATAACGGGGTGGGACGAGCAGTACTTC. This encodes CASRPPITGWDEQYF.

V is TRBV20-1 and J is TRBJ1-5; 8 positions agree with TRBD1. The CDR3 has 14 residues. Germline CDR1 is DFQATT and CDR2 is SNEGSKA (reference sequence). Germline trimming cut 5 bases from V and 7 bases from J; bases unmatched to any gene: 10. The CDR3 loop is CSAAQGAVGQPQHF. The CDR3 nucleotides are TGCAGTGCTGCTCAGGGGGCGGTTGGGCAGCCCCAGCATTTT.

This chain joins TRBV14 and TRBJ1-2, with unresolved D. Germline-derived CDR1 and CDR2 are SGHDN and FVKESK. The ends were cut back, 5 bases at V and 8 bases at J, with 12 bases in the middle. The CDR3 is made up of 12 amino acids. CDR3 in DNA: TGTGCCAGCAGCTATGGCAGGAACGGCTACACCTTC. Translated, it gives CASSYGRNGYTF.

The V gene is TRBV7-2, the J gene TRBJ1-2, with a tentative D call TRBD1 (5 bases). The germline V gene has CDR1 SGHTA and CDR2 FQGNSA. There are 13 residues in the CDR3. V gave up 1 base and J gave up 6 bases, with 9 bases separating them. Here the CDR3 DNA reads TGTGCCAGCAGCTTAGAGGGGACTAATGGCTACACCTTC. Encoded protein: CASSLEGTNGYTF. The full variable domain, rest sourced from reference TRBV7-2 and TRBJ1-2, is GAGVSQSPSNKVTEKGKDVELRCDPISGHTALYWYRQSLGQGLEFLIYFQGNSAPDKSGLPSDRFSAERTGGSVSTLTIQRTQQEDSAVYLCASSLEGTNGYTFGSGTRLTVV.

The chain is built from TRBV7-2 and TRBJ1-3; TRBD1 is a possible D gene (6 bases). Trimming cost V 3 bases and J 0 bases, with 9 bases left between them. The CDR3 totals 15 residues. CDR1 is SGHTA and CDR2 is FQGNSA in the germline V gene. CDR3 in amino acids: CASSFEGVSGNTIYF. The CDR3 DNA sequence: TGTGCCAGCAGCTTCGAGGGGGTCTCTGGAAACACCATATATTTT. Looking up the rest from reference TRBV7-2 and TRBJ1-3 gives the full variable domain: GAGVSQSPSNKVTEKGKDVELRCDPISGHTALYWYRQSLGQGLEFLIYFQGNSAPDKSGLPSDRFSAERTGGSVSTLTIQRTQQEDSAVYLCASSFEGVSGNTIYFGEGSWLTVV.

This clonotype was detected only a few times. Given a much more abundant clone one base away, this may be a read error. V gene TRBV9 combines with J gene TRBJ1-1; D may be TRBD1 (5 bases). CDR1 and CDR2 (germline): SGDLS, YYNGEE. V was trimmed by 4 bases and J by 6 bases, leaving 13 bases between them. The CDR3 runs to 13 residues. The CDR3 DNA follows: TGTGCCAGCAGCCTAGGGGAGAAGGCTGAAGCTTTCTTT. It specifies CASSLGEKAEAFF. Supplemented by reference TRBV9 and TRBJ1-1, the full variable domain reads DSGVTQTPKHLITATGQRVTLRCSPRSGDLSVYWYQQSLDQGLQFLIQYYNGEERAKGNILERFSAQQFPDLHSELNLSSLELGDSALYFCASSLGEKAEAFFGQGTRLTVV.

The chain has TRBV4-2 and TRBJ1-3; maybe TRBD1 (5 bases). The CDR3 length is 19 residues. CDR1 LGHNA and CDR2 YNFKEQ come from the germline V gene. V was shortened by 6 bases and J by 4 bases, with 28 bases between the two germline ends. The CDR3 is CASRRALSSTGVEGNTIYF. The CDR3 DNA sequence: TGTGCCAGCAGGCGCGCCTTATCTTCAACAGGAGTGGAAGGAAACACCATATATTTT.

This clonotype occurred many times. This chain joins TRBV19 and TRBJ1-2; maybe TRBD1 (6 bases). This CDR3 spans 15 amino acids. Germline V CDR1 and CDR2: LNHDA, SQIVND (reference sequence). The germline V and J ends were trimmed by 0 bases and 5 bases, with 13 bases remaining between them. CDR3 region: CASSIESSTGYGYTF. CDR3 DNA sequence: TGTGCCAGTAGTATAGAGTCGAGCACAGGGTATGGCTACACCTTC.

The genes are TRBV10-3 and TRBJ2-1; no reliable D call. V lost 7 bases and J 7 bases, leaving 14 bases between the germline ends. In germline, CDR1 is ENHRY, CDR2 SYGVKD. This CDR3 region has 13 residues. CDR3: CAITDDPSNEQFF. The DNA of the CDR3 is TGTGCCATCACCGATGACCCGAGTAATGAGCAGTTCTTC.

J is TRBJ2-1 and V is TRBV6-1, with 7 bases that match TRBD2. This CDR3 contains 16 residues. CDR1 MNHNS and CDR2 SASEGT come from the germline V gene. Trimming at V came to 8 bases and at J to 2 bases, leaving 12 bases not matched to a gene. CDR3 DNA: TGTGCCAGCTCTTCGGGAGGACTCCCTGCCTACAATGAGCAGTTCTTC. Residues: CASSSGGLPAYNEQFF.

This clonotype was seen ten or more times. CDR3: CSTDPGTSGGNEQFF. The CDR3 bases are TGCAGTACAGATCCCGGGACTAGCGGGGGAAATGAGCAGTTCTTC. The chain links TRBV20-1 to TRBJ2-1, with 14 bases fitting TRBD2. The V gene end was trimmed by 8 bases and the J gene end by 7 bases; junction bases not matched to a gene: 10. Germline V gene lookup returns CDR1 DFQATT and CDR2 SNEGSKA (reference sequence). This CDR3 spans 15 amino acids.